This TCR beta chain was sequenced for a study of control samples from healthy donors and cancer patients. The CDR3 extends over 13 amino acids. In germline, CDR1 is MNHEY, CDR2 SVGEGT. V lost 2 bases and J 6 bases, leaving 11 bases between the germline ends. Only in-frame clones appear in the TCRdb table, and some are missing; sequencing was by immunoSEQ multiplex PCR. The table has over 65,000 clones, less than 90% seen once. This clonotype was sampled from a woman aged 50 to 60 with colorectal cancer. The specimen sequenced was PBMCs. The chain uses TRBV6-2 or TRBV6-3 and TRBJ2-7, with D possibly TRBD2 on 5 matching bases. The CDR3 bases are TGTGCCAGCAGTTACGGAGGCTATTCCGAGCAGTACGTC. Protein product: CASSYGGYSEQYV.